This T cell receptor (beta chain) originates from a study of T cells in Graves' hyperthyroidism and ophthalmopathy. Germline assignment: CDR1 GTSNPN and CDR2 SVGIG (reference sequence). This CDR3 region has 14 residues. V lost 3 bases, J lost 3 bases, and 5 bases stayed unmatched. Regions amplified from RNA transcripts were the TCR beta CDR3 regions. During a first-round RT-PCR of the TCR CDR3, the HTBI primer set was used. Each CDR3 protein gets one entry after TCRdb re-called the multiplex PCR reads with MiXCR. The sample records approximately 610,000 distinct CDR3 sequences, approximately 15% being singletons. Study conclusions and caveats: Ophthalmopathy, as predicted by the model, came a median roughly 6.5 months after the prediction. Blood also contained most expanded thyroid clonotypes above 0.001.

As regards this clonotype: What it binds is unknown.

Enrolled ophthalmopathy patients presented with a Clinical Activity Score of at least 3, a NOSPECS grade of at least 4, and disease duration under 3 months. Exclusions: uncontrolled infection, other autoimmune disease, pregnancy, lactation. The V and J genes are TRBV30 and TRBJ1-2; 9 bases align to TRBD1. The TCR originated in a woman in her thirties or forties with Graves' ophthalmopathy. Input material: blood. The CDR3 DNA sequence: TGTGCCTGGAGCCCGGGACAGGGAGACTATGGCTACACCTTC. This sequence encodes CAWSPGQGDYGYTF. The whole variable domain, filled in from reference TRBV30 and TRBJ1-2, reads SQTIHQWPATLVQPVGSPLSLECTVEGTSNPNLYWYRQAAGRGLQLLFYSVGIGQISSEVPQNLSASRPQDRQFILSSKKLLLSDSGFYLCAWSPGQGDYGYTFGSGTRLTVV.